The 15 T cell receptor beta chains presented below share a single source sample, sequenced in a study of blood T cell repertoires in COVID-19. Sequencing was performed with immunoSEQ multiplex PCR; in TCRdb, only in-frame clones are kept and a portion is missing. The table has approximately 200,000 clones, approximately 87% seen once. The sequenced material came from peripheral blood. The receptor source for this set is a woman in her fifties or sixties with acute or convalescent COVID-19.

CDR3 amino acids: CASSLQGDSSTDTQYF. For the CDR3, the DNA is TGTGCCAGCAGCCTGCAGGGGGACTCTAGCACAGATACGCAGTATTTT. V usage is TRBV7-2 and J usage is TRBJ2-3; D perhaps matches TRBD1 (7 bases). V lost 5 bases, J lost 0 bases, and 15 bases lay in between. The CDR3 has 16 amino acids. Germline V CDR1 and CDR2: SGHTA, FQGNSA.

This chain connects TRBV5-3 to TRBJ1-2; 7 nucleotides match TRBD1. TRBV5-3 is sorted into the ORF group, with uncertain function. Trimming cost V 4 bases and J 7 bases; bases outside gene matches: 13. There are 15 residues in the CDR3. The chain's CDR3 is CARSTGQALRGGYTF. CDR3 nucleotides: TGTGCCAGAAGCACCGGACAGGCGCTAAGAGGTGGCTACACCTTC.

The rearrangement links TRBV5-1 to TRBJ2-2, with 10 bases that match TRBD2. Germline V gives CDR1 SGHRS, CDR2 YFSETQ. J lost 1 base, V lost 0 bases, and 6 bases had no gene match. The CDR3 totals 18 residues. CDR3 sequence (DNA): TGCGCCAGCAGCTTGGTAGCTAGCGGGGGTGTGAACACCGGGGAGCTGTTTTTT. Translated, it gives CASSLVASGGVNTGELFF.

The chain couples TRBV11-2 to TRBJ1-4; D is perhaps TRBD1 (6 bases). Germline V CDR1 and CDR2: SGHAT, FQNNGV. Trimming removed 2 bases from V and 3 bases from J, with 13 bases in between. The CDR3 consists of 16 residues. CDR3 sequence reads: CASSLPHGGPNEKLFF. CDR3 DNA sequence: TGTGCCAGCAGCTTACCCCACGGGGGGCCTAATGAAAAACTGTTTTTT.

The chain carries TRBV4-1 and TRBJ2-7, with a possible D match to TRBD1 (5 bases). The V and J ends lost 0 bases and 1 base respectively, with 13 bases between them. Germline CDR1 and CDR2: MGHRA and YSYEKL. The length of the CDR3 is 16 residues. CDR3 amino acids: CASSQDGAGTSYEQYF. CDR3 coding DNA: TGCGCCAGCAGCCAAGATGGGGCAGGAACTTCCTACGAGCAGTACTTC.

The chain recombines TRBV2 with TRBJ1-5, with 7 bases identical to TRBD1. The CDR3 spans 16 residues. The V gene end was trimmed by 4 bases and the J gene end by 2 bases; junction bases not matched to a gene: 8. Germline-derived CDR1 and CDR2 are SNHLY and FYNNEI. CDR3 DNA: TGTGCCAGCAGTGGAGATGACAGGGCGGGCAATCAGCCCCAGCATTTT. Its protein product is CASSGDDRAGNQPQHF.

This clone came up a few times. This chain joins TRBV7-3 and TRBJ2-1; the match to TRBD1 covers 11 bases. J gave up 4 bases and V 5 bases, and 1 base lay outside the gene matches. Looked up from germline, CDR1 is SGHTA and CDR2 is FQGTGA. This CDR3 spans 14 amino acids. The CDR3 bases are TGTGCCAGCAGCAGGGACAGGGGGTACAATGAGCAGTTCTTC. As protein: CASSRDRGYNEQFF.

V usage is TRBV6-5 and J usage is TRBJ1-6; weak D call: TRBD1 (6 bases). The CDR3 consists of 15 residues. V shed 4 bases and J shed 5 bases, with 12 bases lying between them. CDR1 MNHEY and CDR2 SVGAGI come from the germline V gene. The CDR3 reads CASSFSGHNNSPLHF. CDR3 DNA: TGTGCCAGCAGTTTTTCGGGACACAATAATTCACCCCTCCACTTT.

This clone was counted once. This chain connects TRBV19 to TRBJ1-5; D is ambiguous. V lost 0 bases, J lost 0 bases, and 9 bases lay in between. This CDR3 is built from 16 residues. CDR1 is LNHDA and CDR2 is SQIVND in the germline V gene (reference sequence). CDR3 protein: CASSIDRLNSNQPQHF. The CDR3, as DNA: TGTGCCAGTAGTATAGACAGGCTCAATAGCAATCAGCCCCAGCATTTT.

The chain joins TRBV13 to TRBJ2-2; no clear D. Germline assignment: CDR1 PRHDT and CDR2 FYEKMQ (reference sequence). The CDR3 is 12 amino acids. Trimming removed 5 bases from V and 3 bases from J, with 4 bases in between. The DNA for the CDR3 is TGTGCCAGCAGCCCATACACCGGGGAGCTGTTTTTT. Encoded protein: CASSPYTGELFF.

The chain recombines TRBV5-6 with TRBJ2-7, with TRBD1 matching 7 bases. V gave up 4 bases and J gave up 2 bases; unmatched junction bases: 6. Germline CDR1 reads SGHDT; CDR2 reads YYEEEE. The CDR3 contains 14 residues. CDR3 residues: CASSPGQDPYEQYF. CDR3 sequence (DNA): TGTGCCAGCAGCCCCGGACAGGACCCCTACGAGCAGTACTTC.

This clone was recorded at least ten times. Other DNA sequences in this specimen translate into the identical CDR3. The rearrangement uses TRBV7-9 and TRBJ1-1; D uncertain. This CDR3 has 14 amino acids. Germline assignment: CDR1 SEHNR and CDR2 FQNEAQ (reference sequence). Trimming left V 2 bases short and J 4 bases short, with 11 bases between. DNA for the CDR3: TGTGCCAGCAGCTTAACTCTCTCGGGCACTGAAGCTTTCTTT. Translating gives CASSLTLSGTEAFF.

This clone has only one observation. The CDR3 protein is CASSRQRGTASTDTQYF. The DNA of the CDR3 is TGTGCCAGCAGTCGCCAGCGGGGAACGGCTAGCACAGATACGCAGTATTTT. The chain has TRBV6-6 and TRBJ2-3, with 7 bases aligning to TRBD2. The V gene end was trimmed by 5 bases and the J gene end by 0 bases; junction bases not matched to a gene: 11. Germline CDR1 reads MNHNY; CDR2 reads SVGAGI (reference sequence). The CDR3 has 17 amino acids.

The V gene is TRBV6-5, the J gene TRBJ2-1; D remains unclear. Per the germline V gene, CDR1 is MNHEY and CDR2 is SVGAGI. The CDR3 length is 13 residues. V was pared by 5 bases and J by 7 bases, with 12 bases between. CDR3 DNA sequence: TGTGCCAGCAGTCCATACGAGGAAAATGAGCAGTTCTTC. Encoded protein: CASSPYEENEQFF.

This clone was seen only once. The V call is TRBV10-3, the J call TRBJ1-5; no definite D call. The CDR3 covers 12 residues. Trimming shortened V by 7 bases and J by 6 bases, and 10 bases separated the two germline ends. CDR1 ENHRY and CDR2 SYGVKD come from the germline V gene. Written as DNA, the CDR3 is TGTGCCATCACCGAGGAGGCTCAGCCCCAGCATTTT. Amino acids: CAITEEAQPQHF.